This T cell receptor beta chain was sequenced during a study of blood T cell repertoires in COVID-19. Study details: The samples span acute and convalescent COVID-19 from the United States, Italy and Spain. T cells, B-cell-depleted T cells, or PBMCs supplied cDNA or gDNA.

Under the authors' procedure: Reference gene primer amplification gave nucleated cell count estimates. Produced via immunoSEQ multiplex PCR; TCRdb's table is partial and in-frame only. V and J calls and clone size are as listed in that table; D and trimming were resolved from the DNA. The sample consists of roughly 230,000 clones, just under 85% of them appearing once. After removal of 5 bases from V and 4 bases from J, the junction contained 5 bases not matched to a gene. CDR3 length: 14 residues. The germline CDR1 and CDR2 sequences are SEHNR and FQNEAQ (reference sequence). The V and J genes are TRBV7-9 and TRBJ2-7; 10 bases map to TRBD1. The sequence derives from a man in his fifties or sixties with acute or convalescent COVID-19. Source material: peripheral blood. Here the CDR3 DNA reads TGTGCCAGCAGCCCCGGGACAGGGGTTTACGAGCAGTACTTC. Translation gives CASSPGTGVYEQYF.